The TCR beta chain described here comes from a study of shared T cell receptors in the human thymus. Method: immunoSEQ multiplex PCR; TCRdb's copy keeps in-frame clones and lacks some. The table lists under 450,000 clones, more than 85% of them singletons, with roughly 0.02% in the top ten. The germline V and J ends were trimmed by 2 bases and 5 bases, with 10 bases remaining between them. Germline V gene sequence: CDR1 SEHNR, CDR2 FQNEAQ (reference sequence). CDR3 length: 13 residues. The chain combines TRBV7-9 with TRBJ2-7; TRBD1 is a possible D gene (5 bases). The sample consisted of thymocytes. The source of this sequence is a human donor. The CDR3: CASSLRQPDEQYF. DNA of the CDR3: TGTGCCAGCAGCTTAAGACAGCCCGACGAGCAGTACTTC.